This passage covers 14 T cell receptor beta chains from one sample sequenced in a study of CD8 T cells in ankylosing spondylitis. TCRdb itself ran the 5' RACE reads through MiXCR, one entry per CDR3 protein. Here the sample spans about 360,000 distinct CDR3 sequences, approximately 22% being singletons. The material sequenced was blood, either unsorted or a sorted T cell fraction (not recorded which). These receptors originate from a male donor with ankylosing spondylitis or in good health (not recorded which).

This clonotype was counted a few times. The chain employs TRBV30 and TRBJ2-5, with D hard to call. V dropped 3 bases and J dropped 5 bases, with 10 bases sitting between them. The CDR3 extends over 12 amino acids. Germline CDR1 is GTSNPN and CDR2 is SVGIG (reference sequence). CDR3 sequence (DNA): TGTGCCTGGAGAGTCGGAAGCGAGACCCAGTACTTC. This codes for CAWRVGSETQYF.

In its sample, this clonotype was seen a few times. The J gene is TRBJ1-5, the V gene TRBV20-1; possibly TRBD1 for D (6 bases). Germline CDR1 reads DFQATT; CDR2 reads SNEGSKA (reference sequence). V dropped 3 bases and J dropped 5 bases, with 14 bases sitting between them. This CDR3 comprises 14 residues. The CDR3 region is CSASEGGGYQPQHF. The CDR3 bases are TGCAGTGCTAGCGAGGGAGGGGGGTATCAGCCCCAGCATTTT.

V gene TRBV12-3 or TRBV12-4 combines with J gene TRBJ2-3; maybe TRBD1 (6 bases). CDR3 length: 14 residues. Trimming pared 4 bases from V and 5 bases from J, leaving 13 bases between. Written as DNA, the CDR3 is TGTGCCAGCAGTTATTACAGGGTGGGAGATACGCAGTATTTT. Its protein product is CASSYYRVGDTQYF.

This clonotype was observed a handful of times. The V call is TRBV29-1, the J call TRBJ2-2; D not certain. Germline V gives CDR1 SQVTM, CDR2 ANQGSEA. This CDR3 region has 12 residues. Trimming left V 2 bases short and J 4 bases short, with 5 bases between. The CDR3, as DNA: TGCAGCGTTGAACTGGCCACCGGGGAGCTGTTTTTT. Protein sequence: CSVELATGELFF.

The chain is built from TRBV11-2 and TRBJ2-5; TRBD1 matches 10 bases. CDR3 size: 17 residues. Germline CDR1 is SGHAT and CDR2 is FQNNGV. V was pared by 2 bases and J by 4 bases, with 10 bases of the junction left unmatched. The CDR3 DNA reads as TGTGCCAGCAGCTTATGGGAGTCGGGGACAGGGGCAGAGACCCAGTACTTC. It specifies CASSLWESGTGAETQYF.

A few counts support this clonotype. The J gene is TRBJ2-1, the V gene TRBV20-1; D not certain. The CDR3 loop spans 15 amino acids. Trimming shortened V by 0 bases and J by 3 bases, and 12 bases separated the two germline ends. The V gene's germline CDR1 is DFQATT and CDR2 SNEGSKA (reference sequence). The CDR3 is CSAREKGNNYNEQFF. CDR3 DNA sequence: TGCAGTGCTAGAGAGAAAGGGAATAACTACAATGAGCAGTTCTTC.

V gene TRBV29-1 combines with J gene TRBJ2-1; D not certain. CDR1 is SQVTM, CDR2 ANQGSEA, per germline. V lost 2 bases, J lost 4 bases, and 15 bases lay in between. This CDR3 comprises 15 residues. The CDR3 bases are TGCAGCGTTGAAAAGTTAGCAGGACCTTACAATGAGCAGTTCTTC. Translating it yields CSVEKLAGPYNEQFF.

This clonotype was counted between two and nine times. This sequence joins TRBV12-3 or TRBV12-4 and TRBJ1-1; 9 nucleotides align to TRBD1. CDR3 length equals 15 residues. V dropped 6 bases and J dropped 7; count of bases not matched to a gene: 12. The CDR3 loop is CASSTDRGSGLEAFF. CDR3 in DNA: TGTGCCAGCAGCACGGACAGGGGATCGGGTCTTGAAGCTTTCTTT.

CDR3 nucleotide sequence: TGCGCCAGCAGCCAAGATCGTCTGGCGGAACCTTCCTACGAGCAGTACTTC. Protein product: CASSQDRLAEPSYEQYF. J is TRBJ2-7 and V is TRBV4-1; unclear D gene. The V end lost 0 bases, the J end lost 1 base, and 16 bases lay between the germline ends. This CDR3 comprises 17 residues. The germline V gene has CDR1 MGHRA and CDR2 YSYEKL.

This clonotype was observed a few times. This chain joins TRBV12-3 or TRBV12-4 and TRBJ2-7, with D perhaps TRBD2 (6 bases). The ends were cut back, 3 bases at V and 7 bases at J, with 13 bases in the middle. The CDR3 is 13 residues long. The CDR3 protein is CASSFGGPWEQYF. The DNA for the CDR3 is TGTGCCAGCAGTTTCGGGGGACCCTGGGAGCAGTACTTC.

DNA of the CDR3: TGTGCCAGCAGTGCCGACGGGGGGGCTTTCGATGAGCAGTTCTTC. Translating it yields CASSADGGAFDEQFF. The chain has TRBV2 and TRBJ2-1, with 8 bases matching TRBD2. The CDR3 sequence is 15 residues long. Per germline, CDR1 SNHLY and CDR2 FYNNEI. The junction had 10 bases not matched to a gene; V was cut back by 4 bases and J by 8 bases.

The chain joins TRBV6-4 to TRBJ2-3; D may match TRBD1 or TRBD2 (5 bases each). The CDR3 covers 16 residues. Germline V gene data show CDR1 as MRHNA and CDR2 as SNTAGT. The V end was cut by 2 bases, the J end by 4 bases, with 16 bases between. Written as DNA, the CDR3 is TGTGCCAGCAGTGACAGAGTGGGGCAGGGAGCAGATACGCAGTATTTT. This sequence encodes CASSDRVGQGADTQYF.

The CDR3 protein is CASSRTTGATDTQYF. CDR3 coding DNA: TGTGCCAGCTCACGCACAACGGGGGCAACAGATACGCAGTATTTT. The chain couples TRBV18 to TRBJ2-3, with D perhaps TRBD1 or TRBD2 (6 bases each). This CDR3 contains 15 residues. Trimming pared 4 bases from V and 3 bases from J, leaving 14 bases between. CDR1 is KGHSH, CDR2 LQKENI, per germline.

This clonotype has more than one count but fewer than ten. This sequence joins TRBV7-9 and TRBJ2-7, with 9 bases that match TRBD1. Germline values: CDR1 SEHNR, CDR2 FQNEAQ (reference sequence). The trim removed 4 bases at V and 5 bases at J, leaving 12 bases unmatched. This CDR3 has 16 residues. The CDR3 bases are TGTGCCAGCAGCTCAGATGGGGACAGGGTCCGGCACGAGCAGTACTTC. Encoded protein: CASSSDGDRVRHEQYF.